This T cell receptor beta chain was captured in a study of molecular identifiers for immune sequencing clone quantification. Study-wide results and caveats: Clonotypes surpassing 20 RNA copies contained over 97% of effector molecules, versus under 1% in naive cells.

In TCRdb, the PCR reads were re-called with MiXCR into one record per CDR3 protein. The sample lists roughly 55,000 distinct CDR3 sequences, around 34% occurring once. A note on this clonotype: Its antigen is as yet unknown. Its ends do not fully match the called genes, so a read error is possible.

The germline V gene encodes CDR1 SQVTM and CDR2 ANQGSEA. The CDR3 has 11 residues. The sequence came from a human donor in good health. Some libraries in this study had Jurkat cell RNA spiked in. The material sequenced was naive CD8+ T cells from blood, with Jurkat cell RNA spiked in. Described subset: FACS-sorted CD8+CD4-CCR7+CD45RA+ naive T cells. The V and J genes are TRBV29-1 and TRBJ2-7; no firm D call. CDR3 in amino acids: CSVEPGYERYF. CDR3 nucleotides: TGCAGCGTTGAGCCCGGCTACGAGCGGTACTTC.